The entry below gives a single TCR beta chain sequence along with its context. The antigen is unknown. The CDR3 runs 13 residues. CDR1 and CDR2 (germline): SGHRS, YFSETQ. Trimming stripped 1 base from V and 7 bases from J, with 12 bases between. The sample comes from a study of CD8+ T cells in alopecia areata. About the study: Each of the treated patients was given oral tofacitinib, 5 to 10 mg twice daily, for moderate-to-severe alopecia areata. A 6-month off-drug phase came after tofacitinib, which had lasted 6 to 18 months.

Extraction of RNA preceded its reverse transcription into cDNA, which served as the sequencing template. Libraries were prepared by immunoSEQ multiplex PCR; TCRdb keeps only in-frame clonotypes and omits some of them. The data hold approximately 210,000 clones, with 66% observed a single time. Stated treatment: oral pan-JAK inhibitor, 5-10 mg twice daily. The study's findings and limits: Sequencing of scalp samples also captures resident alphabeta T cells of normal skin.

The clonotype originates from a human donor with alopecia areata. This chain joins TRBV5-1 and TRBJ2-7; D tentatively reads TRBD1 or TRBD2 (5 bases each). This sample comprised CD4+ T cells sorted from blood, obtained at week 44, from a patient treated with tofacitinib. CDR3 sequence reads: CASSLPGTREQYF. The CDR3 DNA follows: TGCGCCAGCAGCTTGCCTGGGACGAGAGAGCAGTACTTC.